Included here is one T cell receptor beta chain sequence, with context. What it recognizes is unknown. The CDR3 has 11 residues. Germline values: CDR1 MNHEY, CDR2 SVGAGI. The V end was cut by 10 bases, the J end by 4 bases, with 11 bases between. The data belong to a study of radiation and T cells in renal cell carcinoma. Study findings and constraints: In blood, top tumor clones expanded by 2 weeks, shrinking by 4.

Sample time point: baseline pretreatment blood. Treatment noted: 15 Gy SBRT to primary tumor, nephrectomy 4 weeks later. Profiling relied on immunoSEQ multiplex PCR, and the TCRdb table lists in-frame clones only, not all of them. This table holds around 140,000 clones, about 85% found once. The material was blood, obtained from a patient whose treatment included radiotherapy and nephrectomy. This receptor was taken from a woman aged 70 to 79 with renal cell carcinoma. The V gene is TRBV6-5, the J gene TRBJ2-7; the D gene is possibly TRBD2 (6 bases). CDR3: CATMGGYEQYF. DNA for the CDR3: TGTGCCACTATGGGAGGTTACGAGCAGTACTTC.